This T cell receptor beta chain was recovered during a study of T cells in Graves' hyperthyroidism and ophthalmopathy. This clonotype has more than one count but fewer than ten. Each diagnosis was grounded in clinical symptoms, serum thyroxine and TRAb, thyroid ultrasound, and orbital computed tomography. The V and J ends lost 0 bases and 4 bases, in that order; junction bases with no gene match: 12. The CDR3 has 18 amino acids. The germline V gene has CDR1 MGHRA and CDR2 YSYEKL. Amplified TCR beta CDR3 regions came from RNA transcripts. The HTBI primer set served for first-round RT-PCR of the TCR CDR3. One entry per CDR3 protein results from TCRdb running MiXCR on the multiplex PCR reads. Among about 640,000 distinct CDR3 sequences listed, roughly 20% were seen once.

Sequencing was carried out using blood. The TCR sequence derives from a man aged 25 to 40 with Graves' ophthalmopathy. This chain joins TRBV4-1 and TRBJ2-3; 8 nucleotides line up with TRBD2. CDR3 coding DNA: TGCGCCAGCAGCCAAGATTCGCTTCGAGCGGGAGTCCCAGATACGCAGTATTTT. Translation: CASSQDSLRAGVPDTQYF.